Presented here are 30 T cell receptor beta chains from one specimen sequenced in a study of cytomegalovirus exposure and HLA in healthy donors. A multiplex PCR was run with 60 Vbeta primers and 13 Jbeta primers. TCRdb's table, derived via immunoSEQ multiplex PCR, lists solely in-frame clones and lacks some. The profile shows roughly 100,000 clones, roughly three quarters of them singletons. The sample consisted of PBMCs. The receptors originated from a man aged 25-45 years in good health and CMV-seronegative.

CDR3 DNA sequence: TGTGCCAGCAGCCAAGTACAGGGCAGGAGATACGAGCAGTACTTC. This encodes CASSQVQGRRYEQYF. The V call is TRBV4-2, the J call TRBJ2-7; the D gene is possibly TRBD1 (6 bases). The germline V gene encodes CDR1 LGHNA and CDR2 YNFKEQ. The CDR3 totals 15 residues. V gave up 1 base and J gave up 4 bases, with 14 bases separating them.

In this sample, this clone turned up once. CDR3 loop: CASSLLTSGNEQFF. The DNA for the CDR3 is TGTGCCAGCAGTTTACTGACTAGCGGAAATGAGCAGTTCTTC. The chain uses TRBV27 and TRBJ2-1, with 9 bases matching TRBD2. Trimming removed 2 bases from V and 7 bases from J; junction bases left unmatched: 3. This CDR3 spans 14 amino acids. CDR1 MNHEY and CDR2 SMNVEV come from the germline V gene (reference sequence).

This clone was recorded many times. The CDR3 DNA reads TGTGCCAGCAGTTTTTATGAGGAGCAGTACTTC. Translation: CASSFYEEQYF. The chain combines TRBV28 with TRBJ2-7; D remains ambiguous. The CDR3 length is 11 residues. V lost 3 bases and J 7 bases, leaving 7 bases between the germline ends. The germline CDR1 and CDR2 sequences are MDHEN and SYDVKM.

The chain recombines TRBV6-4 with TRBJ1-6; D unresolved. CDR1 and CDR2 from the germline V gene are MRHNA and SNTAGT. The CDR3 consists of 15 residues. V was cut by 0 bases and J by 7 bases, with 10 bases left in between. The CDR3 loop reads CASSDSLGLNSPLHF. The CDR3 region has the DNA TGTGCCAGCAGTGACTCTCTCGGGTTGAATTCACCCCTCCACTTT.

The J gene is TRBJ2-1, the V gene TRBV28; 10 bases map to TRBD1. The trim removed 3 bases at V and 4 bases at J, leaving 6 bases unmatched. The CDR3 totals 16 residues. Germline values: CDR1 MDHEN, CDR2 SYDVKM. CDR3 DNA: TGTGCCAGCAGTTTGTCCCGGGACAGGGGATACAATGAGCAGTTCTTC. Its translation is CASSLSRDRGYNEQFF.

This chain connects TRBV7-3 to TRBJ1-1, with no clear D. Germline CDR1 is SGHTA and CDR2 is FQGTGA. The CDR3 contains 13 residues. V was trimmed by 4 bases and J by 4 bases, leaving 10 bases between them. DNA for the CDR3: TGTGCCAGCAGCTCCCAAGCGGCCACTGAAGCTTTCTTT. Translating gives CASSSQAATEAFF.

At least ten counts were recorded for this clone. The V and J genes are TRBV6-6 and TRBJ2-7; D remains ambiguous. V lost 0 bases and J lost 3, with 6 bases in between. Germline V CDR1 and CDR2: MNHNY, SVGAGI (reference sequence). The CDR3 has 13 amino acids. CDR3 coding DNA: TGTGCCAGCAGTTACTCAGCTAGCTACGAGCAGTACTTC. Residues: CASSYSASYEQYF.

The V and J genes are TRBV6-1 and TRBJ2-5; D is possibly TRBD2 (5 bases). Germline-derived CDR1 and CDR2 are MNHNS and SASEGT. The CDR3 has 13 amino acids. V was clipped by 5 bases and J by 2 bases, with 9 bases between them. The chain's CDR3 is CASSSADQETQYF. In DNA form, the CDR3 reads TGTGCCAGCAGTTCAGCGGATCAAGAGACCCAGTACTTC.

The chain carries TRBV11-2 and TRBJ2-7; 8 nucleotides agree with TRBD1. CDR1 is SGHAT, CDR2 FQNNGV, per germline. J lost 5 bases, V lost 4 bases, and 13 bases had no gene match. CDR3 length: 16 residues. The CDR3 protein is CASSSTTQDRDDEQYF. The CDR3 DNA reads TGTGCCAGCAGCTCAACAACACAGGACAGGGATGACGAGCAGTACTTC.

The chain recombines TRBV6-5 with TRBJ2-7, with D uncertain. V was clipped by 7 bases and J by 2 bases, with 15 bases between them. From germline, CDR1 is MNHEY and CDR2 SVGAGI. This CDR3 has 14 amino acids. Here the CDR3 DNA reads TGTGCCAGCAAGAATAATCGAGTTCCCTACGAGCAGTACTTC. It encodes CASKNNRVPYEQYF.

The chain carries TRBV9 and TRBJ1-2; D is undetermined. Looked up from germline, CDR1 is SGDLS and CDR2 is YYNGEE. Trimming left V 0 bases short and J 6 bases short, with 12 bases between. CDR3 size: 14 residues. CDR3 sequence reads: CASSVVTSGHGYTF. The CDR3 nucleotides are TGTGCCAGCAGCGTAGTAACCAGCGGCCATGGCTACACCTTC.

J is TRBJ2-1 and V is TRBV30; 11 bases are a match to TRBD2. Germline CDR1 and CDR2: GTSNPN and SVGIG (reference sequence). Losses at the gene ends were 2 bases for V and 7 bases for J; bases not matched to a gene: 10. This CDR3 comprises 16 residues. CDR3 in DNA: TGTGCCTGGAGTAGGAGAACTAGCGGGAGTAAAAATGAGCAGTTCTTC. It encodes CAWSRRTSGSKNEQFF. The entire variable domain, with the rest obtained from reference TRBV30 and TRBJ2-1, is as follows: SQTIHQWPATLVQPVGSPLSLECTVEGTSNPNLYWYRQAAGRGLQLLFYSVGIGQISSEVPQNLSASRPQDRQFILSSKKLLLSDSGFYLCAWSRRTSGSKNEQFFGPGTRLTVL.

The V and J genes are TRBV6-5 and TRBJ1-2, with D unclear. There are 14 residues in the CDR3. The germline CDR1 and CDR2 sequences are MNHEY and SVGAGI. V dropped 2 bases and J dropped 6 bases, with 13 bases sitting between them. The CDR3 DNA is TGTGCCAGCAGTTACGCCGGGCGGGCAGATGGCTACACCTTC. This codes for CASSYAGRADGYTF.

The CDR3 DNA reads as TGTGCCAGCAGCGGTCCAGGGGTGGGGACTGAAGCTTTCTTT. Amino acids: CASSGPGVGTEAFF. This chain links TRBV9 with TRBJ1-1; a weak D match, TRBD1 (6 bases). There are 14 residues in the CDR3. Germline CDR1 is SGDLS and CDR2 is YYNGEE. V shed 3 bases and J shed 5 bases, with 14 bases lying between them.

The chain has TRBV6-1 and TRBJ2-2, with D perhaps matching TRBD2 (5 bases). The V and J ends lost 6 bases and 2 bases respectively, with 10 bases between them. The length of the CDR3 is 14 residues. In germline, CDR1 is MNHNS, CDR2 SASEGT. The CDR3: CASSGIPNTGELFF. CDR3 in DNA: TGTGCCAGCAGCGGGATCCCTAACACCGGGGAGCTGTTTTTT.

The genes are TRBV14 and TRBJ1-3, with D tentatively TRBD1 (6 bases). Looked up from germline, CDR1 is SGHDN and CDR2 is FVKESK. CDR3 size: 16 residues. V was trimmed by 2 bases and J by 1 base, leaving 12 bases between them. The DNA of the CDR3 is TGTGCCAGCAGCCAACTGGGGGCCTATTCTGGAAACACCATATATTTT. It translates to CASSQLGAYSGNTIYF.

This clone has just a few counts. This chain uses TRBV28 with TRBJ2-7, with a tentative D call TRBD1 (5 bases). From germline, CDR1 is MDHEN and CDR2 SYDVKM. The CDR3 runs 12 residues. The V and J ends lost 5 bases and 3 bases respectively, with 8 bases between them. The CDR3 DNA follows: TGTGCCAGCAGTCCAGGGTTCTACGAGCAGTACTTC. Its translation is CASSPGFYEQYF.

This clone came up a few times. The J gene is TRBJ2-7, the V gene TRBV7-8; the D gene is possibly TRBD1 (6 bases). The germline V gene encodes CDR1 SGHVS and CDR2 FQNEAQ. This CDR3 region has 14 residues. V lost 4 bases to trimming and J lost 4 bases, with 14 bases between them. The CDR3 region has the DNA TGTGCCAGCAGCTACTCCGGGACACGGTACGAGCAGTACTTC. Protein sequence: CASSYSGTRYEQYF.

This clone has a handful of counts. The chain combines TRBV4-3 with TRBJ2-3, with a weak D call TRBD1 (6 bases). Germline-derived CDR1 and CDR2 are LGHNA and YSLEER. Trimming removed 5 bases at V and 1 base at J, with 19 bases between. The CDR3 length is 17 residues. CDR3 sequence: CASSSQYPSGGTDTQYF. CDR3 nucleotides: TGCGCCAGCAGCTCTCAGTACCCTTCAGGGGGCACAGATACGCAGTATTTT.

V usage is TRBV19 and J usage is TRBJ1-1; TRBD1 matches at 7 bases. The trim removed 5 bases at V and 6 bases at J, leaving 9 bases unmatched. This CDR3 is 14 amino acids long. Germline loops: CDR1 LNHDA, CDR2 SQIVND (reference sequence). This chain's CDR3 is CASSSIDRDPEAFF. Written as DNA, the CDR3 is TGTGCCAGTAGTTCGATCGACAGGGACCCTGAAGCTTTCTTT.

This sequence joins TRBV5-1 and TRBJ2-5; 10 positions agree with TRBD1. The CDR3 extends over 14 amino acids. Germline V gene sequence: CDR1 SGHRS, CDR2 YFSETQ. V lost 4 bases to trimming and J lost 5 bases; unmatched junction nucleotides: 5. The CDR3 loop reads CASSLGQGSETQYF. DNA of the CDR3: TGCGCCAGCAGCCTGGGACAGGGGAGCGAGACCCAGTACTTC.

The chain employs TRBV2 and TRBJ2-1, with 14 bases identical to TRBD2. Germline V CDR1 and CDR2: SNHLY, FYNNEI. The CDR3 spans 17 residues. The J segment lost 6 bases and the V segment lost 3 bases, leaving 7 bases of the junction unmatched. In DNA, the CDR3 is TGTGCCAGCAGTGACGGGACTAGCGGGAGAGGGGTCAATGAGCAGTTCTTC. Its protein is CASSDGTSGRGVNEQFF.

The chain is built from TRBV6-5 and TRBJ1-2, with 7 bases fitting TRBD1. This CDR3 comprises 13 residues. After removal of 6 bases from V and 7 bases from J, the junction contained 8 bases not matched to a gene. The V gene's germline CDR1 is MNHEY and CDR2 SVGAGI. The CDR3 DNA reads as TGTGCCAGCAGAGACAGGGAACTAAGTGGCTACACCTTC. Translation gives CASRDRELSGYTF.

This clone was detected once. The rearrangement uses TRBV18 and TRBJ2-2; 8 bases match TRBD1. Trimming cost V 6 bases and J 5 bases; bases outside gene matches: 8. There are 15 residues in the CDR3. CDR1 is KGHSH and CDR2 is LQKENI in the germline V gene. CDR3 nucleotide sequence: TGTGCCAGCTCGCCCGGACAGGGCCTAACCGGGGAGCTGTTTTTT. Amino acid sequence: CASSPGQGLTGELFF.

The rearrangement uses TRBV6-1 and TRBJ1-2, with D possibly matching TRBD1 (5 bases). V lost 7 bases, J lost 4 bases, and 13 bases lay in between. CDR3 length: 13 amino acids. CDR1 and CDR2 from the germline V gene are MNHNS and SASEGT. The DNA for the CDR3 is TGTGCCAGCACCCTGACAGAAATCTATGGCTACACCTTC. Translation: CASTLTEIYGYTF.

The V call is TRBV10-3, the J call TRBJ1-2; D not certain. With 0 bases removed from V and 0 bases from J, the gap between germline ends came to 11 bases. This CDR3 contains 16 residues. Germline V gene sequence: CDR1 ENHRY, CDR2 SYGVKD. The CDR3 coding sequence is TGTGCCATCAGTGAGTCTTGGAGGCCTACTAACTATGGCTACACCTTC. Its translation: CAISESWRPTNYGYTF.

This clone was observed a single time. The V gene is TRBV28, the J gene TRBJ2-2, with D tentatively TRBD1 (5 bases). The V end lost 5 bases, the J end lost 1 base, and 5 bases lay between the germline ends. The CDR3 covers 13 residues. CDR1 and CDR2 (germline): MDHEN, SYDVKM. CDR3 DNA: TGTGCCAGCAGTGGACAGAACACCGGGGAGCTGTTTTTT. Its translation: CASSGQNTGELFF.

V usage is TRBV7-2 and J usage is TRBJ2-7; D may be TRBD2 (5 bases). Trimming cost V 2 bases and J 0 bases, with 20 bases left between them. This CDR3 has 18 amino acids. Germline-derived CDR1 and CDR2 are SGHTA and FQGNSA. The CDR3 DNA reads TGTGCCAGCAGCTTACGCGAGGCCCGAGGGCCGTTCTCCTACGAGCAGTACTTC. Its protein product is CASSLREARGPFSYEQYF. The variable domain in full, with the rest retrieved from reference TRBV7-2 and TRBJ2-7, is GAGVSQSPSNKVTEKGKDVELRCDPISGHTALYWYRQSLGQGLEFLIYFQGNSAPDKSGLPSDRFSAERTGGSVSTLTIQRTQQEDSAVYLCASSLREARGPFSYEQYFGPGTRLTVT.

The CDR3 sequence is CASSRRYGYNEQFF. The CDR3 coding sequence is TGTGCCAGCAGTAGGAGATACGGCTACAATGAGCAGTTCTTC. This sequence joins TRBV6-5 and TRBJ2-1; D call uncertain. Germline V gene data show CDR1 as MNHEY and CDR2 as SVGAGI. Trimming took 5 bases from V and 3 from J, leaving 11 bases between them. The CDR3 is made up of 14 amino acids.

The chain combines TRBV7-2 with TRBJ2-1, with no clear D. The CDR3 consists of 13 residues. Germline V CDR1 and CDR2: SGHTA, FQGNSA. Deletions cut 6 bases from V and 0 bases from J, with 6 bases between. The CDR3 nucleotides read TGTGCCAGCAGGTCAGGCTCCTACAATGAGCAGTTCTTC. Translation: CASRSGSYNEQFF.